Listed here is a single T cell receptor beta chain. As yet, its antigen is unknown. With 60 Vbeta and 13 Jbeta primers, the PCR was carried out. TCRdb keeps only in-frame clones here, not all; method: immunoSEQ multiplex PCR. The data show 160,000 or so clones, 70% to 85% seen once. Donors were ostensibly healthy at sampling, although undocumented immune exposures were probable. V lost 5 bases to trimming and J lost 1 base, with 11 bases between them. CDR1 and CDR2 from the germline V gene are SSHAT and FNYEAQ (reference sequence). The CDR3 covers 14 residues. The sample comes from a study of cytomegalovirus exposure and HLA in healthy donors. Regarding the study as a whole: Sequencing likely generated an artifact that appeared as a cluster of highly shared sequence variants. Follow-up analysis found HLA locus-dependent TCR association rates, highest for DRB1 and lowest for HLA-C. TCR beta sequences numbering under 20,000 were associated with HLA alleles at 0.05 false discovery rate in a later analysis.

The TCR was taken from a man aged 30-40 years in good health and CMV-seropositive. The sample was PBMCs. The genes are TRBV7-7 and TRBJ1-1, with D possibly matching TRBD1 (6 bases). The CDR3 DNA follows: TGTGCCAGCAGCCCGGTACAGGGGAACACTGAAGCTTTCTTT. As protein: CASSPVQGNTEAFF. Drawing the rest from reference TRBV7-7 and TRBJ1-1, the complete variable domain is GAGVSQSPRYKVTKRGQDVTLRCDPISSHATLYWYQQALGQGPEFLTYFNYEAQPDKSGLPSDRFSAERPEGSISTLTIQRTEQRDSAMYRCASSPVQGNTEAFFGQGTRLTVV.